The next 32 T cell receptor beta chains were all read from a single sample in a study of cytomegalovirus exposure and HLA in healthy donors. PCR involved 60 Vbeta and 13 Jbeta primers. Sequenced by immunoSEQ multiplex PCR; TCRdb stores in-frame clones only, minus some. The table shows fewer than 150,000 clones, with 70% to 85% occurring only once. Sequencing input: PBMCs. Every receptor here comes from a woman aged 18-29 years in good health and CMV-seronegative.

The CDR3 sequence is CASSIPGTGHGYTF. CDR3 bases: TGTGCCAGTAGTATCCCCGGGACAGGGCACGGCTACACCTTC. V is TRBV19 and J is TRBJ1-2, with TRBD1 matching over 9 bases. With V trimmed by 3 bases and J by 8 bases, 7 bases remained unmatched. CDR1 is LNHDA, CDR2 SQIVND, per germline (reference sequence). The CDR3 is made up of 14 amino acids.

The V call is TRBV7-8, the J call TRBJ2-7, with 7 nucleotides matching TRBD1. V dropped 4 bases and J dropped 2; count of bases not matched to a gene: 2. Germline-derived CDR1 and CDR2 are SGHVS and FQNEAQ. The CDR3 totals 13 residues. The CDR3 DNA reads TGTGCCAGCAGCTGGGGACAGACCTACGAGCAGTACGTC. This translates into CASSWGQTYEQYV.

The chain uses TRBV28 and TRBJ2-3, with 10 bases fitting TRBD2. V lost 5 bases, J lost 0 bases, and 8 bases stayed unmatched. The germline V gene has CDR1 MDHEN and CDR2 SYDVKM. The CDR3 extends over 17 amino acids. CDR3 DNA: TGTGCCAGCAGTCTAGCGGGAGTATCTGGTAGCACAGATACGCAGTATTTT. This translates into CASSLAGVSGSTDTQYF.

This clone was seen a single time. The chain employs TRBV5-1 and TRBJ2-7; TRBD2 agrees at 11 bases. The V segment lost 2 bases and the J segment 0 bases; nucleotides outside the gene matches: 1. This CDR3 comprises 15 residues. Germline-derived CDR1 and CDR2 are SGHRS and YFSETQ. The CDR3 loop reads CASSLLAGDSYEQYF. The CDR3 coding sequence is TGCGCCAGCAGCTTACTAGCGGGAGACTCCTACGAGCAGTACTTC.

This clone was counted a few times. The chain has TRBV27 and TRBJ2-1; 7 bases fit TRBD1. Trimming removed 6 bases from V and 0 bases from J; junction bases left unmatched: 8. Looked up from germline, CDR1 is MNHEY and CDR2 is SMNVEV (reference sequence). The CDR3 covers 16 residues. The CDR3 sequence is CASRSTSGGSYNEQFF. DNA for the CDR3: TGTGCCAGCAGGAGCACCTCAGGGGGCTCCTACAATGAGCAGTTCTTC.

This clone appeared a few times. The chain links TRBV4-1 to TRBJ1-4; 7 nucleotides line up with TRBD1. The CDR3 consists of 14 residues. The V segment lost 0 bases and the J segment 8 bases; nucleotides outside the gene matches: 3. The germline CDR1 and CDR2 sequences are MGHRA and YSYEKL. CDR3 loop: CASSQDPGQEKLFF. For the CDR3, the DNA is TGCGCCAGCAGCCAAGATCCGGGACAGGAAAAACTGTTTTTT.

This rearrangement joins TRBV9 to TRBJ2-5, with TRBD2 matching over 7 bases. The CDR3 loop spans 22 amino acids. With V trimmed by 4 bases and J by 1 base, 28 bases remained unmatched. The germline V gene has CDR1 SGDLS and CDR2 YYNGEE. In DNA form, the CDR3 reads TGTGCCAGCAGCCACAGCCGAGAGGGTTACCGGAGGCTAGCGGTGATCCAAGAGACCCAGTACTTC. This codes for CASSHSREGYRRLAVIQETQYF.

The rearrangement uses TRBV7-2 and TRBJ2-3; 7 nucleotides align to TRBD2. Germline values: CDR1 SGHTA, CDR2 FQGNSA. The CDR3 covers 13 residues. The J segment lost 9 bases and the V segment lost 1 base, leaving 4 bases of the junction unmatched. The chain's CDR3 is CASSLGGRGTQYF. The CDR3 DNA reads as TGTGCCAGCAGCTTAGGGGGGAGGGGAACGCAGTATTTT.

The gene calls are TRBV4-1 and TRBJ1-2; D gene uncertain. Trimming took 1 base from V and 6 from J, leaving 12 bases between them. The length of the CDR3 is 14 residues. The germline V gene encodes CDR1 MGHRA and CDR2 YSYEKL. As DNA, the CDR3 is TGCGCCAGCAGCCAAGTAGGTACCAGGCATGGCTACACCTTC. It specifies CASSQVGTRHGYTF.

The chain joins TRBV12-5 to TRBJ2-2; D gene uncertain. Trimming shortened V by 1 base and J by 4 bases, and 4 bases separated the two germline ends. CDR3 length equals 13 residues. CDR1 LGHNT and CDR2 FRNRAP come from the germline V gene. Written as DNA, the CDR3 is TGTGCTAGTGGTTTGGATCTCACCGGGGAGCTGTTTTTT. Translated, it gives CASGLDLTGELFF.

V and J are TRBV28 and TRBJ2-1, with 8 bases that match TRBD1. The trim removed 5 bases at V and 9 bases at J, leaving 3 bases unmatched. Germline V gene lookup returns CDR1 MDHEN and CDR2 SYDVKM. The length of the CDR3 is 12 residues. The CDR3 loop reads CASSNDRGEQFF. Here the CDR3 DNA reads TGTGCCAGCAGTAATGACAGGGGTGAGCAGTTCTTC.

The rearrangement uses TRBV28 and TRBJ1-2, with unresolved D. Trimming left V 5 bases short and J 5 bases short, with 12 bases between. The CDR3 is made up of 13 amino acids. Germline CDR1 MDHEN, CDR2 SYDVKM. The CDR3 DNA sequence: TGTGCCAGCAGTCCCTTGGGGAGGTATGGCTACACCTTC. Its translation is CASSPLGRYGYTF.

This clone has just one count. The chain combines TRBV7-6 with TRBJ1-6; the D gene is possibly TRBD1 (5 bases). V was cut by 4 bases and J by 12 bases, with 19 bases left in between. CDR1 SGHVS and CDR2 FNYEAQ come from the germline V gene. The CDR3 runs to 15 residues. The CDR3, as DNA: TGTGCCAGCAGCTCCAGATTCAACAGGTTTCAACCCCTCCACTTT. Protein: CASSSRFNRFQPLHF.

The rearrangement links TRBV29-1 to TRBJ1-2; D unresolved. Germline CDR1 is SQVTM and CDR2 is ANQGSEA. The CDR3 totals 12 residues. Trimming left V 1 base short and J 1 base short, with 4 bases between. CDR3 bases: TGCAGCGTTGAAGGGCATAACTATGGCTACACCTTC. It encodes CSVEGHNYGYTF.

V is TRBV2 and J is TRBJ1-5; D is unresolved. Germline CDR1 and CDR2: SNHLY and FYNNEI. The V gene lost 8 bases and the J gene lost 4 bases, with 15 bases spanning the gap. This CDR3 region has 14 residues. The CDR3 sequence is CASRRDNANQPQHF. The DNA of the CDR3 is TGTGCCAGCCGAAGAGACAACGCGAATCAGCCCCAGCATTTT.

The chain employs TRBV7-8 and TRBJ2-5; a weak D match, TRBD2 (6 bases). Trimming cost V 5 bases and J 3 bases, with 19 bases left between them. Germline values: CDR1 SGHVS, CDR2 FQNEAQ. There are 16 residues in the CDR3. The DNA of the CDR3 is TGTGCCAGCAGCCATGGGGGAGGCCCCATGAAAGAGACCCAGTACTTC. Its protein product is CASSHGGGPMKETQYF.

This clone showed up just once. This chain joins TRBV10-3 and TRBJ2-4; 8 bases line up with TRBD1. Per germline, CDR1 ENHRY and CDR2 SYGVKD. V was pared by 2 bases and J by 1 base, with 28 bases of the junction left unmatched. The CDR3 has 24 amino acids. Here the CDR3 reads CAISEVSLRQGLSESRLAKNIQYF. The CDR3 DNA reads TGTGCCATCAGTGAGGTTAGTTTGAGACAGGGGCTTTCCGAAAGTCGTTTGGCCAAAAACATTCAGTACTTC.

This clone has only one observation. The rearrangement links TRBV5-6 to TRBJ2-1, with a possible D match to TRBD2 (6 bases). This CDR3 spans 16 amino acids. The germline V gene encodes CDR1 SGHDT and CDR2 YYEEEE. V was shortened by 2 bases and J by 9 bases, with 21 bases between the two germline ends. Written as DNA, the CDR3 is TGTGCCAGCAGCTTCGGGGTCGGGCGGGATGGGAGTGAGCAGTTCTTC. This translates into CASSFGVGRDGSEQFF. The full variable domain, rest sourced from reference TRBV5-6 and TRBJ2-1, is DAGVTQSPTHLIKTRGQQVTLRCSPKSGHDTVSWYQQALGQGPQFIFQYYEEEERQRGNFPDRFSGHQFPNYSSELNVNALLLGDSALYLCASSFGVGRDGSEQFFGPGTRLTVL.

The rearrangement links TRBV7-2 to TRBJ1-1; no clear D. The CDR3 is 13 residues long. Trimming left V 2 bases short and J 3 bases short, with 7 bases between. The germline gives CDR1 SGHTA, CDR2 FQGNSA. DNA of the CDR3: TGTGCCAGCAGCTTAATGGCGGACACTGAAGCTTTCTTT. Its translation: CASSLMADTEAFF. Complete variable domain (other parts from reference TRBV7-2 and TRBJ1-1): GAGVSQSPSNKVTEKGKDVELRCDPISGHTALYWYRQSLGQGLEFLIYFQGNSAPDKSGLPSDRFSAERTGGSVSTLTIQRTQQEDSAVYLCASSLMADTEAFFGQGTRLTVV.

This chain uses TRBV29-1 with TRBJ2-1, with D possibly matching TRBD2 (5 bases). Germline V gene data show CDR1 as SQVTM and CDR2 as ANQGSEA. Trimming took off 2 bases at V and 7 bases at J, with 9 bases between the two ends. The CDR3 sequence is 12 residues long. Here the CDR3 DNA reads TGCAGCGTTGAACCCGCGGGTAATGAGCAGTTCTTC. Its translation: CSVEPAGNEQFF.

In regard to this clone: Its ends do not fully match the called genes, so a read error is possible. The rearrangement links TRBV27 to TRBJ2-4, with TRBD2 identical over 11 bases. Germline CDR1 is MNHEY and CDR2 is SMNVEV (reference sequence). This CDR3 contains 13 residues. CDR3 in DNA: TGTGCCAGCAGTTCCTTAGCGGGAGGGCCAACTACCTTC. It encodes CASSSLAGGPTTF.

This clone was seen only a few times. The genes are TRBV4-1 and TRBJ1-4, with D hard to call. This CDR3 is built from 14 residues. CDR1 is MGHRA, CDR2 YSYEKL, per germline. V lost 1 base to trimming and J lost 8 bases, with 11 bases between them. CDR3 region: CASSQGVLEEKLFF. The CDR3 DNA is TGCGCCAGCAGCCAAGGCGTACTAGAGGAAAAACTGTTTTTT.

This clone has just a few counts. Compared with germline, one end of the junction differs, possibly owing to a read error. The chain joins TRBV7-7 to TRBJ2-7; 10 bases line up with TRBD1. This CDR3 region has 14 residues. The germline V gene has CDR1 SSHAT and CDR2 FNYEAQ (reference sequence). The CDR3 spells CASSPGTGDYEQYF. CDR3 DNA: TGTGCTAGCAGCCCCGGGACAGGGGATTACGAGCAGTACTTC.

The chain is built from TRBV28 and TRBJ2-5; possible D gene TRBD1, 6 bases. Germline V gives CDR1 MDHEN, CDR2 SYDVKM. Trimming shortened V by 3 bases and J by 1 base, and 9 bases separated the two germline ends. The length of the CDR3 is 14 residues. The CDR3 protein is CASSFNRAQETQYF. In DNA, the CDR3 is TGTGCCAGCAGTTTTAACAGGGCCCAAGAGACCCAGTACTTC.

V usage is TRBV11-3 and J usage is TRBJ2-1, with 9 bases identical to TRBD2. Germline trimming cut 8 bases from V and 7 bases from J; bases unmatched to any gene: 9. The CDR3 totals 14 residues. Germline CDR1 SGHNT, CDR2 YENEEA. The CDR3 sequence: CASAPGTSTNEQFF. CDR3 coding DNA: TGTGCCAGCGCCCCGGGGACTAGCACGAATGAGCAGTTCTTC.

The chain combines TRBV5-5 with TRBJ1-5; 8 bases agree with TRBD1. This CDR3 has 17 amino acids. The junction had 13 bases not matched to a gene; V was cut back by 4 bases and J by 4 bases. Germline values: CDR1 SGHKS, CDR2 YYEKEE (reference sequence). CDR3 loop: CASSPGRTGIANQPQHF. In nucleotides, the CDR3 is TGTGCCAGCAGCCCGGGTCGGACAGGGATCGCGAATCAGCCCCAGCATTTT.

V and J are TRBV5-1 and TRBJ1-1; no firm D call. The germline CDR1 and CDR2 sequences are SGHRS and YFSETQ. V was pared by 2 bases and J by 1 base, with 12 bases between. This CDR3 is built from 15 residues. DNA for the CDR3: TGCGCCAGCAGCTTCGGGTACGCTCAGAACACTGAAGCTTTCTTT. Protein product: CASSFGYAQNTEAFF.

The chain links TRBV6-5 to TRBJ2-3; perhaps TRBD1 as D (6 bases). CDR1 is MNHEY and CDR2 is SVGAGI in the germline V gene. This CDR3 comprises 13 residues. V lost 2 bases and J lost 6, with 9 bases in between. The DNA for the CDR3 is TGTGCCAGCAGTTACAGGACAGAGGATACGCAGTATTTT. Protein: CASSYRTEDTQYF.

V is TRBV15 and J is TRBJ1-1, with 8 bases lining up with TRBD1. Germline CDR1 reads LNHNV; CDR2 reads YYDKDF (reference sequence). V was pared by 0 bases and J by 1 base, with 7 bases of the junction left unmatched. CDR3 length: 17 residues. The DNA of the CDR3 is TGTGCCACCAGCAGAGATTCAGGGGGCGCCGCGAACACTGAAGCTTTCTTT. Its translation: CATSRDSGGAANTEAFF.

Comment on this clone: Sequence at one end of the junction differs from germline and may be a read error. J is TRBJ1-1 and V is TRBV29-1, with a tentative D call TRBD1 (5 bases). Germline V lookup: CDR1 SQVTM, CDR2 ANQGSEA. The CDR3 covers 12 residues. In DNA form, the CDR3 reads TGCAGCGTTGAGGGATTCCTGGAGGGGCTTCTCTTT. It specifies CSVEGFLEGLLF.

The rearrangement joins TRBV15 to TRBJ2-2; the D gene is possibly TRBD1 (6 bases). CDR1 is LNHNV and CDR2 is YYDKDF in the germline V gene (reference sequence). This CDR3 region has 13 residues. Trimming pared 2 bases from V and 11 bases from J, leaving 12 bases between. The CDR3 bases are TGTGCCACCAGCAGAACAACACAGGGCGAGCTGTTTTTT. The encoded protein is CATSRTTQGELFF.

The CDR3 spells CASSQDPTGVSYGYTF. The CDR3 coding sequence is TGCGCCAGCAGCCAAGACCCGACGGGGGTTTCCTATGGCTACACCTTC. The chain combines TRBV4-1 with TRBJ1-2; D possibly corresponds to TRBD1 (5 bases). Between the trimmed V and J ends, which lost 0 bases and 4 bases, there was a span of 15 bases. The germline gives CDR1 MGHRA, CDR2 YSYEKL. This CDR3 has 16 amino acids.